This T cell receptor beta chain was found in a study of T cell changes during pregnancy in multiple sclerosis. Clones were sequenced by immunoSEQ multiplex PCR, and TCRdb holds only the in-frame ones, with some missing. Of tens of thousands of clones listed, 91% are singletons. Sequenced here: CD4+ T cells from peripheral blood mononuclear cells, sampled in the second trimester of pregnancy. The TCR comes from a female donor in good health, enrolled as a control in a pregnancy study.

CDR3 coding DNA: TGCGCCAGCAGCCTTTTAGGAGTAGCGGGAACAGATACGCAGTATTTT. This sequence encodes CASSLLGVAGTDTQYF. The gene calls are TRBV5-1 and TRBJ2-3; TRBD2 aligns across 8 bases. With V trimmed by 4 bases and J by 3 bases, 10 bases remained unmatched. Germline CDR1 is SGHRS and CDR2 is YFSETQ. CDR3 length equals 16 residues.